This TCR beta chain emerged from a study of T cell repertoires in cytomegalovirus infection. The wider study: Evidence of both CMV infection and a matching HLA type came from public TCR beta signatures. Notes on the study in general: Carriers of CMV and the relevant HLA type were discriminated by public TCR beta frequency. The ex vivo response showed dominance by HLA-C-restricted CMV-specific TCR beta clonotypes.

TCRdb re-called the reads with MiXCR, one entry per CDR3 protein. The repertoire holds roughly 500,000 distinct CDR3 sequences, 11% seen once, with about 9.4% in the top ten. In its sample, this clonotype was seen many times. Its antigen is as yet unknown. The clonotype originates from a human donor in good health (CMV status not recorded). Some clones in this sample may be carry-over from other donors' samples. Specimen: PBMCs.

The CDR3 protein is CASSPQGRLNTEAFF. CDR3 nucleotide sequence: TGTGCCAGCAGCCCACAGGGACGGTTGAACACTGAAGCTTTCTTT. The chain employs TRBV7-3 and TRBJ1-1, with D maybe TRBD1 (6 bases). With 5 bases removed from V and 0 bases from J, the gap between germline ends came to 13 bases. Germline V lookup: CDR1 SGHTA, CDR2 FQGTGA. The CDR3 has 15 residues.